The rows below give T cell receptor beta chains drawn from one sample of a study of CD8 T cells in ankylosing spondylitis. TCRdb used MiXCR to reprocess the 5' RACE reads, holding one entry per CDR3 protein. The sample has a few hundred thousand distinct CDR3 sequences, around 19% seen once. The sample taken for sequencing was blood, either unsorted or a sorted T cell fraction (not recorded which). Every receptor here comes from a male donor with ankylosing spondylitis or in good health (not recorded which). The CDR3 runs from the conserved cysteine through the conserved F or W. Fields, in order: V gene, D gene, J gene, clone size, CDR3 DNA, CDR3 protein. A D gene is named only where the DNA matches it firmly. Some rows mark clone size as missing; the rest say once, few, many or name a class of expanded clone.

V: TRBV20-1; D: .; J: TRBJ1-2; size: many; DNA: TGCAGTGCGCCTACTCAGTGGGGAAACTATGGCTACACCTTC; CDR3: CSAPTQWGNYGYTF
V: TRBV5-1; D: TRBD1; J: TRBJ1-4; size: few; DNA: TGCGCCAGCAGCTTGGATGGGACAGGGTTTGAAAAACTGTTTTTT; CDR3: CASSLDGTGFEKLFF
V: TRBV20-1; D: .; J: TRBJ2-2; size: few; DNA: TGCAGTGCCATGCGGGACACCGGGGAGCTGTTTTTT; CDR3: CSAMRDTGELFF
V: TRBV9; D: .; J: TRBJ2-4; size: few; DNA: TGTGCCAGCAGCGAGGGTGGGGCAGGGGTGAACATTCAGTACTTC; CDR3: CASSEGGAGVNIQYF
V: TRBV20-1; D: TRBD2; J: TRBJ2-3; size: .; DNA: TGCAGTGCTAGTATCGGGAGGGTGTTCCCTGATCCAGATACGCAGTATTTT; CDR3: CSASIGRVFPDPDTQYF
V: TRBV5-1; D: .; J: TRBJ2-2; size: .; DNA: TGCGCCAGCAGCTTGGCGGGTGACAGTTTCCCCGGGGAGCTGTTTTTT; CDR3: CASSLAGDSFPGELFF
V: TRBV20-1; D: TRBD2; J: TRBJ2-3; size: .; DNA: TGCAGTGCAGTGACTAGCGCCATTGCGGCAGATACGCAGTATTTT; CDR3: CSAVTSAIAADTQYF
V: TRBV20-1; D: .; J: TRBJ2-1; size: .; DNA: TGCAGTGCGGACCATTACAATGAGCAGTTCTTC; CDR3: CSADHYNEQFF
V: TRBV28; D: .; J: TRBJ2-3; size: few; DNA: TGTGCCAGCAGTCCCCCTTTTGACAATACGCAGTATTTT; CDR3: CASSPPFDNTQYF
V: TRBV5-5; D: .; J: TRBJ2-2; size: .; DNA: TGTGCCAGCAGCTTGGGGGTATCGAACACCGGGGAGCTGTTTTTT; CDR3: CASSLGVSNTGELFF
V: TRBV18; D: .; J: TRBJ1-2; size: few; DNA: TGTGCCAGCTCACCACCTAGGGCGGGCCTTTGGGGAGGCTACACCTTC; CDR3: CASSPPRAGLWGGYTF
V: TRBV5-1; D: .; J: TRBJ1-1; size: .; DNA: TGCGCCAGCAGCTTGTTGTGGGGGGACACTGAAGCTTTCTTT; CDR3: CASSLLWGDTEAFF